This record looks at one T cell receptor (beta chain) sequence and its context. Antigen specificity is unknown. The data were taken from a study of type 1 regulatory T cells. The wider study: This in vitro CD4 product, T-allo10, is enriched for Tr1 cells and alloantigen-specific.

Study outcomes and limitations: Compared with non-type 1 regulatory T cells, type 1 regulatory T cells showed a more restricted TCR repertoire.

V gave up 5 bases and J gave up 6 bases, with 16 bases separating them. The CDR3 has 14 amino acids. Germline V gives CDR1 LNHDA, CDR2 SQIVND (reference sequence). TCRdb ran MiXCR on the reads and lists one entry per CDR3 protein. The sample lists about 62,000 distinct CDR3 sequences; roughly two thirds were seen once. The sample was cultured non-Tr1 T cells, either the whole culture or a sorted T cell fraction (not recorded which). This receptor was identified in a human donor in good health. The rearrangement joins TRBV19 to TRBJ1-1; D is perhaps TRBD1 (6 bases). The CDR3 here is CASSFLGGGAEAFF. The CDR3 DNA reads as TGTGCCAGTAGTTTCCTCGGAGGGGGGGCTGAAGCTTTCTTT. Complete variable domain (other parts from reference TRBV19 and TRBJ1-1): DGGITQSPKYLFRKEGQNVTLSCEQNLNHDAMYWYRQDPGQGLRLIYYSQIVNDFQKGDIAEGYSVSREKKESFPLTVTSAQKNPTAFYLCASSFLGGGAEAFFGQGTRLTVV.